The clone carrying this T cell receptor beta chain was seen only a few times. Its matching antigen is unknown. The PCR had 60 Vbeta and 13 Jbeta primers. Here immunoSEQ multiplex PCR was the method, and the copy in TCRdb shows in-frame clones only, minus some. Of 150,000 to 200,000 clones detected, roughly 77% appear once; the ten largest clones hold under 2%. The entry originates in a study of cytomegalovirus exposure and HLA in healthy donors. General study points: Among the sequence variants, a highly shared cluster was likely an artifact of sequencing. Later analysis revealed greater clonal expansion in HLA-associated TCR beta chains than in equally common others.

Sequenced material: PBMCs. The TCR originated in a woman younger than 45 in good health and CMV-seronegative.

CDR3 residues: CASSLDFYEQYF. In DNA, the CDR3 is TGTGCCAGCAGCTTGGATTTCTACGAGCAGTACTTC. The chain recombines TRBV5-6 with TRBJ2-5; D call uncertain. The DNA end is a closer match to TRBJ2-7, so the J assignment may be wrong. The CDR3 contains 12 residues. The V gene's germline CDR1 is SGHDT and CDR2 YYEEEE.